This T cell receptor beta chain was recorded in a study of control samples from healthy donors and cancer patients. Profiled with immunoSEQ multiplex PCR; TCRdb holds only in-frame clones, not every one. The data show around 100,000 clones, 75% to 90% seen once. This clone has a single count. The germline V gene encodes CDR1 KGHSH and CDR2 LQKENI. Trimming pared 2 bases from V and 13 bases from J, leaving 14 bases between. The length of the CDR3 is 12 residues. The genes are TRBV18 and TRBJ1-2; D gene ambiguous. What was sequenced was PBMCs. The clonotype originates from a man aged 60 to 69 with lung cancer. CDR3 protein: CASSPSRTAVTF. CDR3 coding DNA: TGTGCCAGCTCACCATCGAGGACTGCTGTCACCTTC.